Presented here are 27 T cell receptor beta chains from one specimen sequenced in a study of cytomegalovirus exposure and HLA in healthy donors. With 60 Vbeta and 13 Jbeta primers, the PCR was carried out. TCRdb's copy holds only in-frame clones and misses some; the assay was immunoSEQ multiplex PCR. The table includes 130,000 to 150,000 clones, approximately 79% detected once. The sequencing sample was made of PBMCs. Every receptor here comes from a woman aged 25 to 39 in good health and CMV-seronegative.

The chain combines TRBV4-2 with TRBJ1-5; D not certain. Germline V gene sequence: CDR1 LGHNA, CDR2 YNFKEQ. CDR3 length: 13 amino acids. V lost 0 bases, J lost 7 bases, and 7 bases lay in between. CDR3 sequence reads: CASSQEREQPQHF. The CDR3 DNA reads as TGTGCCAGCAGCCAAGAGCGGGAACAGCCCCAGCATTTT.

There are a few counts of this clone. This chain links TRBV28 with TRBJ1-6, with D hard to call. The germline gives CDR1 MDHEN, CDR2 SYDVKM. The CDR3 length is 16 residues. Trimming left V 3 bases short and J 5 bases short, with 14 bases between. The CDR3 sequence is CASSFGTATNNSPLHF. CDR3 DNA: TGTGCCAGCAGTTTCGGAACAGCCACAAATAATTCACCCCTCCACTTT.

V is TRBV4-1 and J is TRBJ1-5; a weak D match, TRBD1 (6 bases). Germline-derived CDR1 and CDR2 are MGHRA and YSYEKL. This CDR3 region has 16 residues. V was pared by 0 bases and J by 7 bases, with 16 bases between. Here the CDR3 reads CASSQEEAQGRQPQHF. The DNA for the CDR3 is TGCGCCAGCAGCCAAGAAGAGGCGCAGGGGCGACAGCCCCAGCATTTT.

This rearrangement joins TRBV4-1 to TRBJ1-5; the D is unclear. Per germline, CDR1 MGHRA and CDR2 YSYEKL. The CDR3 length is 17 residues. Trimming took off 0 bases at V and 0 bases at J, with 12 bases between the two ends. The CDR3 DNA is TGCGCCAGCAGCCAAGATAGCTTCCTTAGTAGCAATCAGCCCCAGCATTTT. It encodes CASSQDSFLSSNQPQHF.

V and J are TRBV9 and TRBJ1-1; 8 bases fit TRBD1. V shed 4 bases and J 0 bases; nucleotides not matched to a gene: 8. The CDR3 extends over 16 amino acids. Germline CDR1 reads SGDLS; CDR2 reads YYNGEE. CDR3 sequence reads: CASSSRQGSVNTEAFF. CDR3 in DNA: TGTGCCAGCAGCTCTCGACAGGGGTCCGTGAACACTGAAGCTTTCTTT.

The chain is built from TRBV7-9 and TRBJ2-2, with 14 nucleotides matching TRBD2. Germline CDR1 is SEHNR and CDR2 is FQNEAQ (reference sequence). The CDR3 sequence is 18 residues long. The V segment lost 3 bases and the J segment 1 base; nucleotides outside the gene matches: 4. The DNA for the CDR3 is TGTGCCAGCAGCTTCCCGACTAGCGGGGGGGTGAACACCGGGGAGCTGTTTTTT. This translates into CASSFPTSGGVNTGELFF.

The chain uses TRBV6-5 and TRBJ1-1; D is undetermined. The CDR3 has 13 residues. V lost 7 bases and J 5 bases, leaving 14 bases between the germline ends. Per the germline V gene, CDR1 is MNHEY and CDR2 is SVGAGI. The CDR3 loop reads CASTRAGVTEAFF. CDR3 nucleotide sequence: TGTGCCAGCACTCGTGCCGGTGTAACTGAAGCTTTCTTT.

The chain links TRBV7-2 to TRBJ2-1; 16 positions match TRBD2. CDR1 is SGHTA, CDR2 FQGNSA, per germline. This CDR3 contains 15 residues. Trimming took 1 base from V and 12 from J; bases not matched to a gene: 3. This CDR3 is CASSLEGTSGRGQFF. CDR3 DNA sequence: TGTGCCAGCAGCTTAGAGGGGACTAGCGGGAGGGGGCAGTTCTTC.

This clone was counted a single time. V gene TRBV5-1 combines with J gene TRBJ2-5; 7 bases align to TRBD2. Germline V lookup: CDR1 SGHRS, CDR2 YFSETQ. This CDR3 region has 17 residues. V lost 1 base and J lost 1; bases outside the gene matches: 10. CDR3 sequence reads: CASSLLLAASTQETQYF. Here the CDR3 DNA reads TGCGCCAGCAGCTTGCTCCTAGCGGCATCAACCCAAGAGACCCAGTACTTC.

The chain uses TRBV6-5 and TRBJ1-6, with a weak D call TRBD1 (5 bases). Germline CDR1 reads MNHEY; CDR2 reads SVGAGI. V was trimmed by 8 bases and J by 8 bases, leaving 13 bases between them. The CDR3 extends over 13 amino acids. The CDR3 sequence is CASRRGEDSPLHF. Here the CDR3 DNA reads TGTGCCAGCCGTCGAGGGGAGGATTCACCCCTCCACTTT.

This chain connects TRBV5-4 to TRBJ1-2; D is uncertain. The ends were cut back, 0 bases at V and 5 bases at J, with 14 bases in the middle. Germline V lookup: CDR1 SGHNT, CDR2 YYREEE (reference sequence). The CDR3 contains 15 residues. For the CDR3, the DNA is TGTGCCAGCAGCTTGGATCCGGGGTTAGGGTATGGCTACACCTTC. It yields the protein CASSLDPGLGYGYTF.

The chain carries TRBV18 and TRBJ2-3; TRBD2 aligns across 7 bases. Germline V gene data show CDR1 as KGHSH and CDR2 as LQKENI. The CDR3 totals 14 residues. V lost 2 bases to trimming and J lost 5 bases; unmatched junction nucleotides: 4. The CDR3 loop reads CASSPAGEEDTQYF. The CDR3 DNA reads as TGTGCCAGCTCACCAGCGGGGGAGGAAGATACGCAGTATTTT.

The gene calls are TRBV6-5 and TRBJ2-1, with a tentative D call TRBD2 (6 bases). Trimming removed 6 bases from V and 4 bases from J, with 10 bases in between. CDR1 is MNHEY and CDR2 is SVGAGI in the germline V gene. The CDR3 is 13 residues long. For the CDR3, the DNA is TGTGCCAGCAGACTGGGACTTTACAATGAGCAGTTCTTC. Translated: CASRLGLYNEQFF.

The CDR3: CAWSARDREHQPQHF. The CDR3, as DNA: TGTGCCTGGAGCGCCCGGGACAGGGAGCATCAGCCCCAGCATTTT. The chain joins TRBV30 to TRBJ1-5; 9 bases are shared with TRBD1. Looked up from germline, CDR1 is GTSNPN and CDR2 is SVGIG (reference sequence). CDR3 length: 15 residues. Trimming at V came to 3 bases and at J to 5 bases, leaving 8 bases not matched to a gene.

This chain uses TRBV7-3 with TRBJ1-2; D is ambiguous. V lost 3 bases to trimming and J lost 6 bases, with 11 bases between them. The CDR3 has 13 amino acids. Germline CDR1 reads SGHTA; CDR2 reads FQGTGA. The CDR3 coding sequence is TGTGCCAGCAGCTTGGCTCCCGAAAATGGCTACACCTTC. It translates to CASSLAPENGYTF.

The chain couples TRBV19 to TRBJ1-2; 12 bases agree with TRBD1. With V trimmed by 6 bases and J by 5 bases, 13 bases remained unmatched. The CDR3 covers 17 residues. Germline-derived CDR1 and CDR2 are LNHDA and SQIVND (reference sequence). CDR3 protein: CASSPSWDRGQVYGYTF. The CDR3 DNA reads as TGTGCCAGTAGCCCCAGTTGGGACAGGGGGCAAGTTTATGGCTACACCTTC.

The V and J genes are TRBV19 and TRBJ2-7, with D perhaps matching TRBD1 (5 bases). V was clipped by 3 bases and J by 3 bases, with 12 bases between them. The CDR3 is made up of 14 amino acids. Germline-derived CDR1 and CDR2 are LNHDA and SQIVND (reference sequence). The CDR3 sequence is CASSISGFSYEQYF. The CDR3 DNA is TGTGCCAGTAGTATTTCAGGGTTCAGCTACGAGCAGTACTTC.

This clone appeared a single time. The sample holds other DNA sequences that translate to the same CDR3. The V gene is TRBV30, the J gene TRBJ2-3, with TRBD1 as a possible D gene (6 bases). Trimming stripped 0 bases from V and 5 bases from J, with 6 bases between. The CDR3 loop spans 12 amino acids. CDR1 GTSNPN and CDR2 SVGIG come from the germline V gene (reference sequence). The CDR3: CAWSVGGDTQYF. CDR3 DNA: TGTGCCTGGAGTGTAGGGGGAGATACGCAGTATTTT.

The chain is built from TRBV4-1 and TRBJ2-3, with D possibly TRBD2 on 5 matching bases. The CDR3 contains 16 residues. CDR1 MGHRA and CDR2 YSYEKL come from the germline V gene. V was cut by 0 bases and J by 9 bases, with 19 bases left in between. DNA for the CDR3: TGCGCCAGCAGCCAAGAAGGGTCAGCCCTAAGAGGGACGCAGTATTTT. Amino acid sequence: CASSQEGSALRGTQYF.

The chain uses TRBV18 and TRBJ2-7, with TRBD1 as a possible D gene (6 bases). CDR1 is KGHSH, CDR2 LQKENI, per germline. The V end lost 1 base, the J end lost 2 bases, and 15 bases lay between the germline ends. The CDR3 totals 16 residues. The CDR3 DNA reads TGTGCCAGCTCACCACTAGCAGACAGGCTAACCTACGAGCAGTACTTC. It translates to CASSPLADRLTYEQYF.

CDR3 nucleotides: TGTGCCACACAGGGTAACTATGGCTACACCTTC. It translates to CATQGNYGYTF. This rearrangement joins TRBV6-6 to TRBJ1-2; the D gene is possibly TRBD1 (6 bases). This CDR3 contains 11 residues. CDR1 is MNHNY and CDR2 is SVGAGI in the germline V gene (reference sequence). V shed 10 bases and J shed 1 base, with 7 bases lying between them.

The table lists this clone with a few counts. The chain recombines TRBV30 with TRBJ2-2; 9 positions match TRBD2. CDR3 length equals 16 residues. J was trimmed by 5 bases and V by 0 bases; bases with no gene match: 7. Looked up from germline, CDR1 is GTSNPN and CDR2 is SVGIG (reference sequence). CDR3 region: CAWSVIAGVGTGELFF. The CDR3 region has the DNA TGTGCCTGGAGTGTAATAGCGGGAGTTGGGACCGGGGAGCTGTTTTTT.

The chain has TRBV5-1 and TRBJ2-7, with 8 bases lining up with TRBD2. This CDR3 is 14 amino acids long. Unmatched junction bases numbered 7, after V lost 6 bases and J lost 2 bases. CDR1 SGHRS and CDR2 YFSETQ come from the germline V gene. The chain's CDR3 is CASMSSGSTYEQYF. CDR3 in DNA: TGCGCCAGCATGTCTAGCGGGTCCACCTACGAGCAGTACTTC.

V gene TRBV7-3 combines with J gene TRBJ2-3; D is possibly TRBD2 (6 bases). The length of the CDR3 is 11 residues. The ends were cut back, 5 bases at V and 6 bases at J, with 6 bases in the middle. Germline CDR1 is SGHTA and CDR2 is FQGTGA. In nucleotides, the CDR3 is TGTGCCAGCAGCCGGGGGGATACGCAGTATTTT. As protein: CASSRGDTQYF.

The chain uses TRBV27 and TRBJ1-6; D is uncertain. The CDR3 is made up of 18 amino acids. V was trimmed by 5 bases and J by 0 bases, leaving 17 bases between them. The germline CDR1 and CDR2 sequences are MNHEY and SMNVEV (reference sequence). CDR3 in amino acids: CASSLKLDIFSYNSPLHF. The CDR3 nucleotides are TGTGCCAGCAGTCTCAAACTCGACATATTCTCCTATAATTCACCCCTCCACTTT.

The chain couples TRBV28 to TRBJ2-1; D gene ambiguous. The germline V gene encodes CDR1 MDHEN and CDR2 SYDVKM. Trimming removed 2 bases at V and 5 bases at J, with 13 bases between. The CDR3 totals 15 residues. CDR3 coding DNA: TGTGCCAGCAGTTTACGGAGCGTCATTAACAATGAGCAGTTCTTC. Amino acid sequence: CASSLRSVINNEQFF. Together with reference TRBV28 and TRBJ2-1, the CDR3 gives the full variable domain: DVKVTQSSRYLVKRTGEKVFLECVQDMDHENMFWYRQDPGLGLRLIYFSYDVKMKEKGDIPEGYSVSREKKERFSLILESASTNQTSMYLCASSLRSVINNEQFFGPGTRLTVL.

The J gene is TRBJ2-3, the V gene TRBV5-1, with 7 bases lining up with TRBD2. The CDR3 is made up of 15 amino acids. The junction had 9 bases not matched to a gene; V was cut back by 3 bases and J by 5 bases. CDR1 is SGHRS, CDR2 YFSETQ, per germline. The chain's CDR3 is CASSSFVGGRDTQYF. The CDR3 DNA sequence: TGCGCCAGCAGCTCCTTCGTGGGGGGGAGAGATACGCAGTATTTT.